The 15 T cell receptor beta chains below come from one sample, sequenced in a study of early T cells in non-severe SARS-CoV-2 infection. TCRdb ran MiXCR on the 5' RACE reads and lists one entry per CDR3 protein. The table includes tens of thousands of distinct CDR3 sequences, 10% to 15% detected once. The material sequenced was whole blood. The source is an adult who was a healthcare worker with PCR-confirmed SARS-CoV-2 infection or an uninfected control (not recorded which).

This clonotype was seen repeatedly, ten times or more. This chain's CDR3 is CASSLAPTDNYGYTF. For the CDR3, the DNA is TGTGCCAGCAGCTTAGCGCCAACAGATAACTATGGCTACACCTTC. The chain joins TRBV7-6 to TRBJ1-2; D gene unclear. The CDR3 is 15 residues long. Deletions cut 0 bases from V and 1 base from J, with 9 bases between. Germline V gives CDR1 SGHVS, CDR2 FNYEAQ.

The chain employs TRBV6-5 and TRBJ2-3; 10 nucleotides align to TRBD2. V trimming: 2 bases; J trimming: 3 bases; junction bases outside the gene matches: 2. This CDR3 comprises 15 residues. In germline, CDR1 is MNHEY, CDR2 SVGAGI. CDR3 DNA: TGTGCCAGCAGTTACGTAGCGGGGGGAACAGATACGCAGTATTTT. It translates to CASSYVAGGTDTQYF.

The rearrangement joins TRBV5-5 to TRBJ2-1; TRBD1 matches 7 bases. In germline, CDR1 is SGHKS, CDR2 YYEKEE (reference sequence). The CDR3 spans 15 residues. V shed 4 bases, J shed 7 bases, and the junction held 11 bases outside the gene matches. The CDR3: CASSPHYDRDNEQFF. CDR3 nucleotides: TGTGCCAGCAGCCCACATTATGACAGGGATAATGAGCAGTTCTTC.

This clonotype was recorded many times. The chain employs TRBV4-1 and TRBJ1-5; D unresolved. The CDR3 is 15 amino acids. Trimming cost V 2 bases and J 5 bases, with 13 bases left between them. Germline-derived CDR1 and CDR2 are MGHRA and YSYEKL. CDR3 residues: CASSQSGLPDQPQHF. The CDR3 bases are TGCGCCAGCAGCCAATCTGGATTACCGGATCAGCCCCAGCATTTT.

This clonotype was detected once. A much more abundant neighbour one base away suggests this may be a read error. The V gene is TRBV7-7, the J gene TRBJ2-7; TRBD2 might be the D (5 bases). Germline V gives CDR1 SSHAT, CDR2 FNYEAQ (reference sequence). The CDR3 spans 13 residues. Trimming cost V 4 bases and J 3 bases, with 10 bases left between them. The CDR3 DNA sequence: TGTGCCAGCAGCTCAGGACGGGGCTACGAGCAGTACTTC. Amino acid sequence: CASSSGRGYEQYF.

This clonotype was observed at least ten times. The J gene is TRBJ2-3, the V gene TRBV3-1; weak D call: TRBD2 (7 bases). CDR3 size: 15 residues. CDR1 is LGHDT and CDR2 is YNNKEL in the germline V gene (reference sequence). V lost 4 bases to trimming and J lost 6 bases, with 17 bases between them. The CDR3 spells CASSPSGGGRDTQYF. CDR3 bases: TGTGCCAGCAGCCCCAGTGGGGGGGGCCGTGATACGCAGTATTTT.

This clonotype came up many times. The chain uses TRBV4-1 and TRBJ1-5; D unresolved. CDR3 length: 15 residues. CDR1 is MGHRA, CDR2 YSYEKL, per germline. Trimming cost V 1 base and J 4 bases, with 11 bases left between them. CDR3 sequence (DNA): TGCGCCAGCAGCCAAGGGGGAGGCTCTAATCAGCCCCAGCATTTT. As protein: CASSQGGGSNQPQHF.

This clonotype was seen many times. The CDR3 here is CASSSSGTGEKLFF. CDR3 bases: TGCGCCAGCAGCTCATCCGGGACAGGTGAAAAACTGTTTTTT. The V call is TRBV5-1, the J call TRBJ1-4; 8 nucleotides line up with TRBD1. After removal of 3 bases from V and 7 bases from J, the junction contained 5 bases not matched to a gene. This CDR3 spans 14 amino acids. CDR1 is SGHRS, CDR2 YFSETQ, per germline.

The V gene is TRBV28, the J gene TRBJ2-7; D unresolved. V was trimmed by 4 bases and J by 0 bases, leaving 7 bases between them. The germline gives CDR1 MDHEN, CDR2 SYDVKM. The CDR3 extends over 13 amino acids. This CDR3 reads CASSSSDSYEQYF. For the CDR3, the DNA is TGTGCCAGCAGTTCGAGTGACTCCTACGAGCAGTACTTC.

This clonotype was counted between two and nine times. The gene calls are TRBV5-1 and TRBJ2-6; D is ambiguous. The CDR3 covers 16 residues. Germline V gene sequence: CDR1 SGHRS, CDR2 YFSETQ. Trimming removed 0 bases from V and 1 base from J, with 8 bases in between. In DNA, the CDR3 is TGCGCCAGCAGCTTGGACAACTTATCTGGGGCCAACGTCCTGACTTTC. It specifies CASSLDNLSGANVLTF.

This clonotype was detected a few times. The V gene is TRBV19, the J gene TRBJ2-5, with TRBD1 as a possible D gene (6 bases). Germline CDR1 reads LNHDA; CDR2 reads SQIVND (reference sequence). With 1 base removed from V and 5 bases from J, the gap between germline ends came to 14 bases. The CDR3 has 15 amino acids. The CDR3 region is CASSIGARGSETQYF. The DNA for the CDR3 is TGTGCCAGTAGTATAGGGGCCAGGGGTAGTGAGACCCAGTACTTC.

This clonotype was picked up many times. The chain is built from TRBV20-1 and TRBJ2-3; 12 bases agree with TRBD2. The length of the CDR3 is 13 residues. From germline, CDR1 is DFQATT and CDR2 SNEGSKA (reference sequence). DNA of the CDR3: TGCAGGGCCCTAGCGGGGGGGACAGATACGCAGTATTTT. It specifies CRALAGGTDTQYF.

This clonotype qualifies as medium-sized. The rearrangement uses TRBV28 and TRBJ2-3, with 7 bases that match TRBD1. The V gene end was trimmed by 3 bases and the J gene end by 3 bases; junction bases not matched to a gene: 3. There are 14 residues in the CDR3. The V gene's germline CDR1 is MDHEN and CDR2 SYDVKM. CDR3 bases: TGTGCCAGCAGTTTCTTACAGGGGACAGATACGCAGTATTTT. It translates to CASSFLQGTDTQYF.

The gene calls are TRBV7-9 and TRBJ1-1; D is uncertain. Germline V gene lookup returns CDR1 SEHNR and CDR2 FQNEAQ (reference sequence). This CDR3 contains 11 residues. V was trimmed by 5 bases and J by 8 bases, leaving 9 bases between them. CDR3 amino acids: CASSREAEAFF. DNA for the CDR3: TGTGCCAGCAGCCGAGAGGCGGAAGCTTTCTTT.

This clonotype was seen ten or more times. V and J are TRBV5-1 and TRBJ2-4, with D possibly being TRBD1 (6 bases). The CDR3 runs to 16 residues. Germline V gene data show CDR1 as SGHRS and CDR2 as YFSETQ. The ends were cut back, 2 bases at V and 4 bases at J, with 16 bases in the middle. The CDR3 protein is CASSFGDRPPKNIQYF. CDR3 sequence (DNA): TGCGCCAGCAGCTTCGGCGACAGGCCGCCTAAAAACATTCAGTACTTC. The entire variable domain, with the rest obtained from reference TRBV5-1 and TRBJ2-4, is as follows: KAGVTQTPRYLIKTRGQQVTLSCSPISGHRSVSWYQQTPGQGLQFLFEYFSETQRNKGNFPGRFSGRQFSNSRSEMNVSTLELGDSALYLCASSFGDRPPKNIQYFGAGTRLSVL.